The source of this TCR beta chain is a study of blood T cell repertoires in COVID-19. Across the study: The United States, Italy and Spain were the sources of the acute and convalescent COVID-19 samples. The cDNA or gDNA used as material had been derived from T cells, B-cell-depleted T cells, or PBMCs.

Per the authors' pipeline: Scientists estimated how many nucleated cells there were by amplifying reference gene primers. TCRdb's copy holds only in-frame clones and misses some; the assay was immunoSEQ multiplex PCR. V and J calls and clone size follow that table, whereas D and trimming were derived from the DNA. The sample includes 150,000 to 200,000 clones, about 81% of them seen just once. The germline CDR1 and CDR2 sequences are SGHRS and YFSETQ. V was pared by 4 bases and J by 8 bases, with 3 bases of the junction left unmatched. This CDR3 is 15 amino acids long. The receptor comes from a man aged 55 to 70 with active or convalescent COVID-19. Source material: peripheral blood. The J gene is TRBJ2-1, the V gene TRBV5-1; 16 positions agree with TRBD2. CDR3 residues: CASSQGLAGGYEQFF. In DNA form, the CDR3 reads TGCGCCAGCAGCCAGGGACTAGCGGGAGGGTATGAGCAGTTCTTC.